The entry below gives a single TCR beta chain sequence along with its context. Its antigen is undetermined. The CDR3 loop spans 15 amino acids. The germline V gene encodes CDR1 SGHNT and CDR2 YYREEE (reference sequence). Germline trimming cut 3 bases from V and 3 bases from J; bases unmatched to any gene: 5. The data derive from a study of cytomegalovirus exposure and HLA in healthy donors. The PCR had 60 Vbeta and 13 Jbeta primers. The assay was immunoSEQ multiplex PCR, and TCRdb's table has in-frame clones only and misses some. The sample holds some 150,000 clones, 82% seen once. Points from the study as a whole: Accurate prediction of most subjects' HLA-A and HLA-B alleles from TCR beta sequences was reported. The investigators catalogued 150 or so TCR beta chains as cytomegalovirus-associated.

What was sequenced was PBMCs. This clonotype was obtained from a woman aged 45-59 years in good health and CMV-seropositive. The chain is built from TRBV5-4 and TRBJ1-3, with 8 bases matching TRBD1. This CDR3 reads CASSYDRGNGNTIYF. CDR3 DNA: TGTGCCAGCAGCTACGACAGGGGAAATGGAAACACCATATATTTT.